The entry that follows covers one TCR beta chain sequence. Its specific antigen is unknown. There are no base qualities to consult, and no much larger clone falls within one base. The method was 5' RACE. The listed sequencing device is Illumina HiSeq 2500. The second PCR ran for about 7 to 11 cycles and used a J-beta primer mix along with a sample-barcoded 5' primer. Each TCR beta cDNA molecule received a unique molecular identifier from a template-switch 5' adaptor carrying 12 random nucleotides. Each sample yielded at least 3 million CDR3-containing paired-end reads. All of the RNA was converted into first-strand cDNA using the Mint cDNA synthesis kit, with a TRBC-specific oligonucleotide serving as the primer. Following uracil-DNA glycosylase treatment, a first 18-cycle PCR with universal primers M1SS and BC2_uni_R was performed on all cDNA. Per the original workflow: For normalization, 1 million high-quality reads, each with a distinct molecular identifier, were randomly selected from each sample. Reads with shared molecular identifiers were discarded instead of being binned into consensus sequences. MiTCR, with a Q25 quality threshold and the strictest error-elimination algorithm, was used for CDR3 identification, clonotype clustering and error correction. A nonparametric unseen species model with Euler transformation was used to estimate a lower bound on total TCR beta diversity. TCRdb applied fastp at Q25 and MiXCR to the public reads, then kept only in-frame beta chains. Every distinct CDR3 protein forms one entry, paired with its most common genes and DNA. TCRdb, not the original authors, processed these V and J calls. This sample holds 450,000 to 600,000 distinct CDR3 sequences; roughly a quarter were observed only once. Of the sample, under 4.5% falls within the top ten clones.

The germline V gene (reference sequence) sets CDR1 to SEHNR and CDR2 to FQNEAQ. Compared with germline, V lacks 5 bases and J lacks 5 bases; bases without a gene match: 7. From the cysteine up to the phenylalanine, the CDR3 has a length of 14 residues. Left in the record is the CDR3 DNA by itself, 42 bases read in frame from the first base. These data are taken from a study of blood T cells in healthy people across ages (dated by TCRdb to 2014 to 2015). Concerning the study at large: In model experiments, template switching captured about one uniquely barcoded TCR beta cDNA molecule for every two T cells. Donors were grouped into four age groups: young (average approximately 15 years), middle-aged (roughly 37), aged (about 60) and long-lived (roughly 80). Age-related changes in TCR beta repertoire diversity were measured in the study by deep sequencing normalized with unique cDNA molecular identifiers. Two additional independent replicas of 1 million unique cDNA reads from the same blood draw were analyzed for two donors (one aged 18 to 29 and one aged 80 or older). What the work shows at the level of the full study, not this receptor alone: Donor CMV infection status was unknown, potentially confounding age-related changes in expanded clonotypes. Compared with the aged group, the long-lived group had more naive CD4+ T cells, fewer expanded clones and increased TCR diversity, a pattern suggesting age selection. Observed TCR beta diversity correlated strongly with the percentage of naive T cells measured by flow cytometry. Because profiling used bulk unsorted PBMCs, naive and antigen-experienced compartments could not be compared conclusively. Observed TCR beta diversity per million T cells fell roughly linearly with age, and a significant reduction was already apparent by age approximately 41. Estimates of total diversity from one million sequenced T cells were regarded as lower bounds and underestimates.

The roughly 38 donors, aged about 6 to 100 years, were systemically healthy Caucasian individuals from Russia. About 10 milliliters of peripheral blood were collected from each donor into EDTA-treated Vacutainer tubes. Ficoll-Paque density-gradient centrifugation was used to isolate PBMCs, with at least 7 million per sample. Total RNA was extracted from PBMCs with Trizol reagent, with at least 6 micrograms obtained per sample. The percentages of naive CD45RAhigh/CD27high T cells were determined by flow cytometry on a PBMC aliquot from every donor. The same specimen was also included in a second study, on T cells of mothers and their children. Looking at the second paper: The donors were nine systemically healthy Caucasian individuals, made up of three mothers and their six children. cDNA synthesis consumed the entire amount of extracted RNA, loaded at about 1.5 ug RNA in each 15 ul reaction. In the second PCR, the M1S primer added sample barcodes and 2-4 random nucleotides. Each mother yielded over 8.5 million TCR beta CDR3 reads and each child about 3 million reads. Thymic selection shapes the output of TCR recombination in a similar way in related and unrelated pairs, and inherited differences have a minor effect. Normalized repertoire overlap in related mother-child pairs was always slightly higher than in unrelated mother-child pairs, but the difference was never significant. No persistent microchimeric T cell clones were detected, at a sensitivity of 80 to 100 clones per million clonotypes. In the study, deep NGS was used to compare the TCR beta repertoires of mothers and children, and features distinguishing related mother-child pairs from unrelated individuals were sought. Mothers averaged roughly 40 +/- 4 years of age and children averaged about 10 +/- 4 years. After adapters were ligated using NEBNext reagents, the libraries underwent 100+100 nt paired-end sequencing on an Illumina HiSeq 2000. To prevent cross-contamination, the mother and child libraries were prepared a month apart and were sequenced in separate runs. Between about 500,000 and 2,300,000 distinct TCR beta clonotypes were identified per donor. Naive TCR beta clonotypes were estimated from low-frequency clonotypes matched to each donor's FACS-determined naive share, without sorting.

This sequence uses TRBV7-9 and TRBJ1-1, with TRBD1 matching 8 junction bases. Sequencing used blood. The TCR sequence derives from a boy under 10 years old in good health. The DNA sequence is as follows: TGTGCCAGCAGCCCAGGGGGCGCCTTTACTGAAGCTTTCTTT. Translated, it reads CASSPGGAFTEAFF.